This T cell receptor beta chain was recovered during a study of blood T cell repertoires in COVID-19. The assay was immunoSEQ multiplex PCR, and TCRdb's table has in-frame clones only and misses some. Counted here are about 140,000 clones, approximately 84% occurring once; the ten biggest clones make up more than 3%. V was clipped by 4 bases and J by 0 bases, with 9 bases between them. The germline CDR1 and CDR2 sequences are SQVTM and ANQGSEA. This CDR3 has 13 amino acids. This receptor was taken from a woman between 45 and 65 years old with acute COVID-19. The chain is built from TRBV29-1 and TRBJ1-2; no reliable D call. Sequencing used PBMCs or T cells enriched from blood (not recorded which). The CDR3 nucleotides read TGCAGCGTTGTGGGCACTCCTAACTATGGCTACACCTTC. It yields the protein CSVVGTPNYGYTF. The full variable domain, with the rest looked up from reference TRBV29-1 and TRBJ1-2, is SAVISQKPSRDICQRGTSLTIQCQVDSQVTMMFWYRQQPGQSLTLIATANQGSEATYESGFVIDKFPISRPNLTFSTLTVSNMSPEDSSIYLCSVVGTPNYGYTFGSGTRLTVV.